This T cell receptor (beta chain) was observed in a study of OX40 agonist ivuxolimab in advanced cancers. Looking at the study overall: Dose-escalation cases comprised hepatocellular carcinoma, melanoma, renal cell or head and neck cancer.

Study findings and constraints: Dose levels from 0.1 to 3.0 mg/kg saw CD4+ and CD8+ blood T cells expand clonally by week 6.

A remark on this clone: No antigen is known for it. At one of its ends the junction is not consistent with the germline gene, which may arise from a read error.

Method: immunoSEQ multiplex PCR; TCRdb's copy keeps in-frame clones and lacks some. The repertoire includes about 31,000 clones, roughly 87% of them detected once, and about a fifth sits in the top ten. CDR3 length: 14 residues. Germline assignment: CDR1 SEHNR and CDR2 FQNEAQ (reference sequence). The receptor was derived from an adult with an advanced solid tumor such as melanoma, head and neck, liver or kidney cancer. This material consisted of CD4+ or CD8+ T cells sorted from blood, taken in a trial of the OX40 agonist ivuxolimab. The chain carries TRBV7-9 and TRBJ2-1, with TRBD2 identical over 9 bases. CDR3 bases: TGTGCCAGCACCTTAGCGGGGGCCTACAATGAGCAGTTCTTC. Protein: CASTLAGAYNEQFF.